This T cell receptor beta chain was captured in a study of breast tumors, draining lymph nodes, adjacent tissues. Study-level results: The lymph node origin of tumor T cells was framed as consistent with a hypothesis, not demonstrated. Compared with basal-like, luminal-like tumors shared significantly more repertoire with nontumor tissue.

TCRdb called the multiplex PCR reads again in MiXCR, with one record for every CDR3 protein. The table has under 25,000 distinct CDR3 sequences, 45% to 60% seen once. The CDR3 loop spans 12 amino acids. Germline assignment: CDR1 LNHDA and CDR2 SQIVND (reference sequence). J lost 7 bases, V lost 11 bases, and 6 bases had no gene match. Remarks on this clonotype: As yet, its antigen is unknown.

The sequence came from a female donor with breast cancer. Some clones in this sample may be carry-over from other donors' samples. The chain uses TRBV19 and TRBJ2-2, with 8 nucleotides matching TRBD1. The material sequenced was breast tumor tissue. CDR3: CAVKTGVGELFF. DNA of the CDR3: TGTGCCGTTAAGACAGGGGTCGGGGAGCTGTTTTTT.